A selection of T cell receptor beta chains follows, all from one sample in a study of early T cells in non-severe SARS-CoV-2 infection. TCRdb itself ran the 5' RACE reads through MiXCR, one entry per CDR3 protein. The sample holds about 58,000 distinct CDR3 sequences; 9.5% to 15% are singletons and the top ten take 3% to 4.5%. The sequenced material came from whole blood. These receptors were collected from an adult who was a healthcare worker with PCR-confirmed SARS-CoV-2 infection or an uninfected control (not recorded which). The CDR3 runs from the conserved cysteine through the conserved F or W. The D gene is left open where the match is weak. Clone size appears in some rows only: once, few, many, or a class for an expanded clone.

cdr3_aa: CASSFGQTYEQYF; cdr3_nt: TGTGCCAGCAGTTTTGGCCAGACCTACGAGCAGTACTTC; j_call: TRBJ2-7; clone_size: few; d_call: NA; v_call: TRBV27
cdr3_aa: CASSTQGVGFSGRTNEQFF; cdr3_nt: TGCGCCAGCAGCACGCAGGGAGTAGGTTTTAGCGGGAGGACGAATGAGCAGTTCTTC; j_call: TRBJ2-1; clone_size: NA; d_call: TRBD2; v_call: TRBV5-1
cdr3_aa: CASSQSCGRQGGRSAETQYF; cdr3_nt: TGCGCCAGCAGTCAATCGTGCGGCCGACAGGGGGGGAGGAGTGCAGAGACCCAGTACTTC; j_call: TRBJ2-5; clone_size: NA; d_call: TRBD1; v_call: TRBV23-1
cdr3_aa: CASSPLAESYEQYF; cdr3_nt: TGTGCCAGCAGCCCACTAGCGGAATCCTACGAGCAGTACTTC; j_call: TRBJ2-7; clone_size: NA; d_call: TRBD2; v_call: TRBV6-2/TRBV6-3
cdr3_aa: CASSLNRAGDTQYF; cdr3_nt: TGTGCCAGCAGCTTAAACAGGGCTGGGGATACGCAGTATTTT; j_call: TRBJ2-3; clone_size: many; d_call: NA; v_call: TRBV7-3
cdr3_aa: CASSQARGAETQYF; cdr3_nt: TGCGCCAGCAGCCAAGCGAGGGGGGCAGAGACCCAGTACTTC; j_call: TRBJ2-5; clone_size: NA; d_call: NA; v_call: TRBV4-1
cdr3_aa: CASSLYGGNSYNEQFF; cdr3_nt: TGTGCCAGCAGTTTATACGGAGGAAACTCCTACAATGAGCAGTTCTTC; j_call: TRBJ2-1; clone_size: NA; d_call: NA; v_call: TRBV28
cdr3_aa: CATSRDQLNYGYTF; cdr3_nt: TGTGCCACCAGCAGAGACCAGCTGAACTATGGCTACACCTTC; j_call: TRBJ1-2; clone_size: NA; d_call: NA; v_call: TRBV15
cdr3_aa: CASSRLANTGELFF; cdr3_nt: TGTGCCAGCAGCCGACTAGCGAACACCGGGGAGCTGTTTTTT; j_call: TRBJ2-2; clone_size: NA; d_call: NA; v_call: TRBV3-1
cdr3_aa: CASSSGGAYNSPLHF; cdr3_nt: TGTGCCAGCAGTTCAGGGGGAGCCTATAATTCACCCCTCCACTTT; j_call: TRBJ1-6; clone_size: NA; d_call: TRBD1; v_call: TRBV3-1
cdr3_aa: CASSQPTPGTGAHEQYF; cdr3_nt: TGTGCCAGCAGTCAACCCACCCCAGGGACAGGGGCCCACGAGCAGTACTTC; j_call: TRBJ2-7; clone_size: many; d_call: TRBD1; v_call: TRBV28
cdr3_aa: CASSQGSASTDTQYF; cdr3_nt: TGTGCCAGCAGCCAAGGTAGCGCCAGCACAGATACGCAGTATTTT; j_call: TRBJ2-3; clone_size: medium-sized; d_call: NA; v_call: TRBV3-1
cdr3_aa: CSAPSGSRNEQYF; cdr3_nt: TGCAGTGCTCCTAGCGGGAGTAGAAACGAGCAGTACTTC; j_call: TRBJ2-7; clone_size: NA; d_call: TRBD2; v_call: TRBV20-1
cdr3_aa: CSGLGLAGASRNTGELFF; cdr3_nt: TGCAGTGGCCTGGGGCTAGCGGGAGCTTCCCGGAACACCGGGGAGCTGTTTTTT; j_call: TRBJ2-2; clone_size: many; d_call: TRBD2; v_call: TRBV20-1
cdr3_aa: CSARPPWGRSGNTIYF; cdr3_nt: TGCAGTGCTAGACCGCCGTGGGGCCGCTCTGGAAACACCATATATTTT; j_call: TRBJ1-3; clone_size: many; d_call: NA; v_call: TRBV20-1
cdr3_aa: CATKGLEETQYF; cdr3_nt: TGTGCCACCAAGGGACTAGAGGAGACCCAGTACTTC; j_call: TRBJ2-5; clone_size: few; d_call: TRBD2; v_call: TRBV28
cdr3_aa: CASNVGEGTEAFF; cdr3_nt: TGCGCCAGCAACGTGGGAGAAGGCACTGAAGCTTTCTTT; j_call: TRBJ1-1; clone_size: NA; d_call: NA; v_call: TRBV5-1
cdr3_aa: CATNQGTGANVLTF; cdr3_nt: TGTGCCACGAACCAGGGGACCGGGGCCAACGTCCTGACTTTC; j_call: TRBJ2-6; clone_size: NA; d_call: NA; v_call: TRBV19
cdr3_aa: CAWTSTGELFF; cdr3_nt: TGTGCCTGGACATCAACCGGGGAGCTGTTTTTT; j_call: TRBJ2-2; clone_size: few; d_call: NA; v_call: TRBV30
cdr3_aa: CASSSSDRLDQPQHF; cdr3_nt: TGTGCCAGCAGCTCCTCCGACAGGCTTGATCAGCCCCAGCATTTT; j_call: TRBJ1-5; clone_size: NA; d_call: NA; v_call: TRBV7-9
cdr3_aa: CASSLRFDTDTQYF; cdr3_nt: TGTGCCAGCAGCTTACGCTTCGACACAGATACGCAGTATTTT; j_call: TRBJ2-3; clone_size: NA; d_call: NA; v_call: TRBV7-2
cdr3_aa: CASRMNTEAFF; cdr3_nt: TGTGCCAGCAGAATGAACACTGAAGCTTTCTTT; j_call: TRBJ1-1; clone_size: many; d_call: NA; v_call: TRBV11-2
cdr3_aa: CASSESETNEQFF; cdr3_nt: TGCGCCAGCAGTGAGTCGGAGACCAATGAGCAGTTCTTC; j_call: TRBJ2-1; clone_size: medium-sized; d_call: NA; v_call: TRBV10-2
cdr3_aa: CATSRDALFGNTIYF; cdr3_nt: TGTGCCACCAGCAGAGATGCCCTCTTTGGAAACACCATATATTTT; j_call: TRBJ1-3; clone_size: NA; d_call: NA; v_call: TRBV15
cdr3_aa: CASSPPGDGGKRTQYF; cdr3_nt: TGTGCCAGCTCACCACCGGGGGACGGTGGGAAGAGAACCCAGTACTTC; j_call: TRBJ2-5; clone_size: many; d_call: NA; v_call: TRBV18
cdr3_aa: CASSQVRGPGNTIYF; cdr3_nt: TGCGCCAGCAGCCAAGTTAGGGGGCCCGGAAACACCATATATTTT; j_call: TRBJ1-3; clone_size: NA; d_call: TRBD1; v_call: TRBV4-1
cdr3_aa: CASSSGRYYEQYF; cdr3_nt: TGTGCCAGCAGCTCGGGACGCTACTACGAGCAGTACTTC; j_call: TRBJ2-7; clone_size: few; d_call: NA; v_call: TRBV7-9
cdr3_aa: CAWSIPGGYGTQYF; cdr3_nt: TGTGCCTGGAGTATTCCCGGGGGTTATGGGACCCAGTACTTC; j_call: TRBJ2-5; clone_size: few; d_call: NA; v_call: TRBV30
cdr3_aa: CASSPTGGDQPQHF; cdr3_nt: TGTGCCAGCAGTCCGACAGGAGGGGATCAGCCCCAGCATTTT; j_call: TRBJ1-5; clone_size: many; d_call: NA; v_call: TRBV28